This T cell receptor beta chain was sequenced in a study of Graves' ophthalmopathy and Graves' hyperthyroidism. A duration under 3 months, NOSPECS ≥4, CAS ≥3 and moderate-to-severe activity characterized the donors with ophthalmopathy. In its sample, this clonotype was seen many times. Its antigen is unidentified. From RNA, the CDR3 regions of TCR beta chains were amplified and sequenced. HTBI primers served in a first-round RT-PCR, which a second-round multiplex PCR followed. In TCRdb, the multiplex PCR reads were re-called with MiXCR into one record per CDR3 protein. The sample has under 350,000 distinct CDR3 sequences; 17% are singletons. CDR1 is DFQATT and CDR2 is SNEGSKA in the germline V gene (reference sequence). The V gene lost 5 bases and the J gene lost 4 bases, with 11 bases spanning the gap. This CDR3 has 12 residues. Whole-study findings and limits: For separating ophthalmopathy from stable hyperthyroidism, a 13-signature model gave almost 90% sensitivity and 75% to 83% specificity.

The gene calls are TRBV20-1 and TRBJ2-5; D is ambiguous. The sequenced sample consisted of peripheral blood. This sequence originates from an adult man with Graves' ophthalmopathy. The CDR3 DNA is TGCAGTGCTCCTGCGTACCGAGAGACCCAGTACTTC. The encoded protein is CSAPAYRETQYF.